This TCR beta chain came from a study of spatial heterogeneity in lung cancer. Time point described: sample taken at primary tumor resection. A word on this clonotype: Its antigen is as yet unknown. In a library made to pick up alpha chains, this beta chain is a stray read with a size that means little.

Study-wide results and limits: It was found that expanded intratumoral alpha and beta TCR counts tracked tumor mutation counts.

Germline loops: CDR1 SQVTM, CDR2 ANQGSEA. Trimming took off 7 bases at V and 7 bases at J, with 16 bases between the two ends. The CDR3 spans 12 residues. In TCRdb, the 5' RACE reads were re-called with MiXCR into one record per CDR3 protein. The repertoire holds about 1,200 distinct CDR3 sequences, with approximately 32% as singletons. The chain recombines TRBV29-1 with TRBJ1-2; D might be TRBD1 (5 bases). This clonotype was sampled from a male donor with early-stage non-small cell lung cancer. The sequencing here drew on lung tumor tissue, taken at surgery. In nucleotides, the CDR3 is TGCAGCGCACCACAAGGGGATACTGGCTACACCTTC. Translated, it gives CSAPQGDTGYTF. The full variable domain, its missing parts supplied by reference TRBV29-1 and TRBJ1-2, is SAVISQKPSRDICQRGTSLTIQCQVDSQVTMMFWYRQQPGQSLTLIATANQGSEATYESGFVIDKFPISRPNLTFSTLTVSNMSPEDSSIYLCSAPQGDTGYTFGSGTRLTVV.